The clone carrying this TCR beta chain appeared once. The entry originates in a study of blood T cell repertoires in COVID-19. Overall study context: The United States, Italy and Spain provided the acute and convalescent COVID-19 samples. PBMCs, B-cell-depleted T cells, or T cells provided the cDNA or gDNA that made up the material.

Authors' processing steps: Estimation of nucleated cell counts was performed using reference gene primer amplification. Method: immunoSEQ multiplex PCR; TCRdb's copy keeps in-frame clones and lacks some. V, J and clone size are taken as reported in that table, and D and trimming were inferred from the DNA itself. The sample lists approximately 100,000 clones, roughly 88% occurring once. The CDR3 consists of 14 residues. Germline trimming cut 4 bases from V and 2 bases from J; bases unmatched to any gene: 5. Germline V lookup: CDR1 SEHNR, CDR2 FQNEAQ (reference sequence). This rearrangement joins TRBV7-9 to TRBJ2-7; TRBD2 matches 7 bases. This TCR came from a human donor in a cohort sampled during active COVID-19. Sequencing was carried out using peripheral blood. CDR3 in amino acids: CASSYGTTTYEQYF. The CDR3 bases are TGTGCCAGCAGCTACGGGACTACTACCTACGAGCAGTACTTC.